The 19 T cell receptor beta chains in this list originate from one sample, sequenced in a study of shared clonotypes between healthy human individuals. The repertoire was sequenced with immunoSEQ multiplex PCR; TCRdb's copy has only in-frame clones and lacks some. The sample carries roughly 700,000 clones, around 67% recorded once. Sequenced: memory CD4+ T cells sorted from blood. Subset given: CD45RA-negative fraction. All receptors derive from a woman aged 25-40 years in good health.

The chain joins TRBV6-6 to TRBJ2-7; 8 bases map to TRBD2. The CDR3 is 13 residues long. The V gene's germline CDR1 is MNHNY and CDR2 SVGAGI (reference sequence). V dropped 7 bases and J dropped 2; count of bases not matched to a gene: 4. The CDR3 sequence: CASTREVAYEQYF. CDR3 DNA: TGTGCCAGCACGCGGGAGGTAGCCTACGAGCAGTACTTC.

CDR3 in amino acids: CASSEWTRGTQYF. The CDR3 bases are TGTGCCAGCAGTGAATGGACCCGGGGTACGCAGTATTTT. This chain uses TRBV25-1 with TRBJ2-3; D is perhaps TRBD2 (5 bases). The CDR3 is 13 amino acids. Trimming removed 1 base at V and 8 bases at J, with 10 bases between. CDR1 and CDR2 from the germline V gene are MGHDK and SYGVNS.

This clone was seen more than once but under ten times. The rearrangement uses TRBV20-1 and TRBJ1-2, with D maybe TRBD1 (6 bases). Germline lookup yields CDR1 DFQATT and CDR2 SNEGSKA (reference sequence). Between the trimmed V and J ends, which lost 5 bases and 12 bases, there was a span of 16 bases. CDR3 size: 11 residues. CDR3 in DNA: TGCAGTGCTTACATGCCAGGGGTTAACACCTTC. As protein: CSAYMPGVNTF.

This sequence joins TRBV5-1 and TRBJ1-5; possible D gene TRBD1, 5 bases. The CDR3 length is 15 residues. Trimming left V 4 bases short and J 5 bases short, with 16 bases between. Germline-derived CDR1 and CDR2 are SGHRS and YFSETQ. This CDR3 reads CASSPSAGWDQPQHF. The CDR3 bases are TGCGCCAGCAGCCCCAGTGCAGGGTGGGATCAGCCCCAGCATTTT.

J is TRBJ1-2 and V is TRBV28; the D gene is possibly TRBD1 (5 bases). Per germline, CDR1 MDHEN and CDR2 SYDVKM. Trimming shortened V by 7 bases and J by 4 bases, and 13 bases separated the two germline ends. This CDR3 region has 13 residues. The CDR3 DNA is TGTGCCAGCACAAGGCAGGGTGTCTATGGCTACACCTTC. Protein sequence: CASTRQGVYGYTF.

The chain couples TRBV5-4 to TRBJ2-3, with 9 bases matching TRBD2. The germline V gene encodes CDR1 SGHNT and CDR2 YYREEE (reference sequence). The CDR3 is made up of 14 amino acids. The V and J ends lost 4 bases and 4 bases, in that order; junction bases with no gene match: 4. DNA for the CDR3: TGTGCCAGCAGCCCTTTAGCGGGAGCAGATACGCAGTATTTT. Amino acids: CASSPLAGADTQYF.

Note on this clone: A much bigger clone sits one base away, suggesting this may be a read error. J is TRBJ2-7 and V is TRBV11-2; TRBD2 matches 7 bases. Per germline, CDR1 SGHAT and CDR2 FQNNGV. V gave up 5 bases and J gave up 0 bases; unmatched junction bases: 4. This CDR3 has 14 amino acids. CDR3 DNA: TGTGCCAGCAGCGGCCAGCGGGACTCCTACGAGCAGTACTTC. Residues: CASSGQRDSYEQYF.

The rearrangement uses TRBV6-4 and TRBJ1-3; D not resolved. V gave up 7 bases and J gave up 9 bases, with 13 bases separating them. The CDR3 consists of 12 residues. From germline, CDR1 is MRHNA and CDR2 SNTAGT. The CDR3 nucleotides are TGTGCCAGCATAATGGGAGAGTCCACCATATATTTT. Its protein product is CASIMGESTIYF.

This clone was observed a single time. V is TRBV7-2 and J is TRBJ2-7; D ambiguous. Germline V gene lookup returns CDR1 SGHTA and CDR2 FQGNSA. V gave up 5 bases and J gave up 6 bases, with 14 bases separating them. The CDR3 consists of 13 residues. DNA for the CDR3: TGTGCCAGCAGCCCCCTGGGAATTAGCGAGCAGTACTTC. Translating it yields CASSPLGISEQYF.

The rearrangement uses TRBV5-5 and TRBJ1-4; a possible D gene is TRBD1 (5 bases). The V and J ends lost 0 bases and 7 bases respectively, with 13 bases between them. From germline, CDR1 is SGHKS and CDR2 YYEKEE (reference sequence). CDR3 length: 15 residues. This CDR3 is CASSLAVRVGEKLFF. In DNA form, the CDR3 reads TGTGCCAGCAGCTTGGCCGTCAGGGTTGGTGAAAAACTGTTTTTT.

This clone was counted at least ten times. Additional DNA sequences in this sample encode the identical CDR3. V is TRBV5-1 and J is TRBJ2-3; 7 bases map to TRBD1. The CDR3 contains 14 residues. In germline, CDR1 is SGHRS, CDR2 YFSETQ. With 2 bases clipped from V and 2 bases from J, the junction kept 2 bases outside the gene matches. The CDR3 DNA reads TGCGCCAGCAGCTTAGGGACAGCCACAGATACGCAGTATTTT. Its protein product is CASSLGTATDTQYF.

The table lists this clone with many counts. V gene TRBV11-2 combines with J gene TRBJ2-3; D ambiguous. The germline V gene encodes CDR1 SGHAT and CDR2 FQNNGV. The CDR3 length is 13 residues. V was trimmed by 1 base and J by 1 base, leaving 3 bases between them. CDR3 in amino acids: CASSLGRTDTQYF. CDR3 nucleotide sequence: TGTGCCAGCAGCTTAGGACGCACAGATACGCAGTATTTT.

The chain combines TRBV5-1 with TRBJ1-2; tentatively, D is TRBD1 (6 bases). Germline V CDR1 and CDR2: SGHRS, YFSETQ. Trimming removed 4 bases from V and 4 bases from J, with 11 bases in between. The length of the CDR3 is 13 residues. CDR3 bases: TGCGCCAGCAGCCTGGACAGCTCCTATGGCTACACCTTC. This sequence encodes CASSLDSSYGYTF. Complete variable domain (other parts from reference TRBV5-1 and TRBJ1-2): KAGVTQTPRYLIKTRGQQVTLSCSPISGHRSVSWYQQTPGQGLQFLFEYFSETQRNKGNFPGRFSGRQFSNSRSEMNVSTLELGDSALYLCASSLDSSYGYTFGSGTRLTVV.

This clone was recorded many times. The chain has TRBV7-9 and TRBJ2-7; TRBD1 might be the D (6 bases). Germline CDR1 reads SEHNR; CDR2 reads FQNEAQ (reference sequence). V was shortened by 8 bases and J by 3 bases, with 14 bases between the two germline ends. There are 13 residues in the CDR3. The CDR3 DNA reads TGTGCCAGCGGTCCGACAGGCCTCTACGAGCAGTACTTC. It yields the protein CASGPTGLYEQYF.

The chain carries TRBV11-2 and TRBJ2-1; D remains unclear. Per germline, CDR1 SGHAT and CDR2 FQNNGV. The CDR3 is made up of 15 amino acids. The ends were cut back, 2 bases at V and 4 bases at J, with 12 bases in the middle. CDR3 bases: TGTGCCAGCAGCTTATTTAACGGTGGGTACAATGAGCAGTTCTTC. It is translated as CASSLFNGGYNEQFF.

This sequence joins TRBV5-1 and TRBJ2-7; D possibly corresponds to TRBD2 (5 bases). The CDR3 totals 15 residues. In germline, CDR1 is SGHRS, CDR2 YFSETQ. V was trimmed by 1 base and J by 6 bases, leaving 17 bases between them. The CDR3 DNA reads as TGCGCCAGCAGCTTGTCGGTAGGCCCGGAGGCCGAGCAGTACTTC. Translated, it gives CASSLSVGPEAEQYF.

In DNA form, the CDR3 reads TGCGCCAGCAGCCGTATAGCGGGAGACGGTGAGACCCAGTACTTC. Protein sequence: CASSRIAGDGETQYF. The chain employs TRBV4-1 and TRBJ2-5; 9 nucleotides match TRBD2. Trimming at V came to 4 bases and at J to 5 bases, leaving 8 bases not matched to a gene. The V gene's germline CDR1 is MGHRA and CDR2 YSYEKL. The CDR3 is 15 residues long.

This chain joins TRBV6-5 and TRBJ2-1; no firm D call. Germline assignment: CDR1 MNHEY and CDR2 SVGAGI. This CDR3 has 13 amino acids. Deletions cut 8 bases from V and 9 bases from J, with 17 bases between. The CDR3 coding sequence is TGTGCCAGCGGCCCTATTTGGGTTTCTGAGCAGTTCTTC. Translating gives CASGPIWVSEQFF.

This chain connects TRBV29-1 to TRBJ2-1; 8 bases map to TRBD1. The CDR3 is made up of 12 amino acids. Germline trimming cut 7 bases from V and 8 bases from J; bases unmatched to any gene: 7. Per the germline V gene, CDR1 is SQVTM and CDR2 is ANQGSEA. In DNA, the CDR3 is TGCAGCGCAAGAGGACAGGGCGATGAGCAGTTCTTC. This translates into CSARGQGDEQFF.